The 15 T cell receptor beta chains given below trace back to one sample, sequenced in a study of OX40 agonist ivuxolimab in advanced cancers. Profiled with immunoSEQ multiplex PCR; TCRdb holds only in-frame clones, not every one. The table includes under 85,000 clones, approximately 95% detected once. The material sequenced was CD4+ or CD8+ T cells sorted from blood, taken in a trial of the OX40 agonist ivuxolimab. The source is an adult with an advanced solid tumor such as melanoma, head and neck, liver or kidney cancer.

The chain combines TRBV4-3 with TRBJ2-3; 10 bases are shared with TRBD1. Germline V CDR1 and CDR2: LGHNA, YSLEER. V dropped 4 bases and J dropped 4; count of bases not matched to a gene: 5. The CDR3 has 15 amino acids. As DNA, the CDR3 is TGCGCCAGCAGCCCAGACAGGGGGCGGGCAGATACGCAGTATTTT. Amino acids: CASSPDRGRADTQYF.

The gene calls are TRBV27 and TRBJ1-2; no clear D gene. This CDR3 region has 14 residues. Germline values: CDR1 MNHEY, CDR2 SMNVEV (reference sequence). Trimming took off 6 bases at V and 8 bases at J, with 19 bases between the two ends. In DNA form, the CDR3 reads TGTGCCAGCAGCTACACTCGGGAGATTCGGGGCTACACCTTC. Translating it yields CASSYTREIRGYTF.

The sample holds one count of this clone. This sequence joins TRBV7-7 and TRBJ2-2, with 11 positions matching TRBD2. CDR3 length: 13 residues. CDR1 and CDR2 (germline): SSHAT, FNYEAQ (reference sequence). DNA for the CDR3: TGTGCTAGCGGGAGGGGGCGCAACGGGGAGCTGTTTTTT. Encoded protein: CASGRGRNGELFF.

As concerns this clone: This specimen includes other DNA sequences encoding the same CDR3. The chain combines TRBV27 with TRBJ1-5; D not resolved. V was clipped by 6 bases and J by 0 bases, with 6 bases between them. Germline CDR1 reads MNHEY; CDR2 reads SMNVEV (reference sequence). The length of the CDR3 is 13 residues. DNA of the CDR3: TGTGCCAGCAGCCTACATAGCAATCAGCCCCAGCATTTT. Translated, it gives CASSLHSNQPQHF.

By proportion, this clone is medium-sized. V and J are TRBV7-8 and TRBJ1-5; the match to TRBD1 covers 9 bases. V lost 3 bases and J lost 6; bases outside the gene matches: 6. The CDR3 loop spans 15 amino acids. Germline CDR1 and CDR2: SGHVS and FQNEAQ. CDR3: CASSLGTGPGQPQHF. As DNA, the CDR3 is TGTGCCAGCAGCTTGGGGACAGGGCCGGGTCAGCCCCAGCATTTT.

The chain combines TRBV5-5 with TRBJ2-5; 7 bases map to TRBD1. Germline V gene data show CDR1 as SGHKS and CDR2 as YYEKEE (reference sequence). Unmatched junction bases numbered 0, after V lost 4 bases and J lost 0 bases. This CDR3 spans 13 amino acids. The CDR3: CASSGTDQETQYF. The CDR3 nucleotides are TGTGCCAGCAGCGGGACAGACCAAGAGACCCAGTACTTC.

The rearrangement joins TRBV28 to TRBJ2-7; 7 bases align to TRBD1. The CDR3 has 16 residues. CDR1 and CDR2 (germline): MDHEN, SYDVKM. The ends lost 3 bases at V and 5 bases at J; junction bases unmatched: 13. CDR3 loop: CASSLGQWQGGDEQYF. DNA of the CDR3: TGTGCCAGCAGTTTGGGACAGTGGCAGGGCGGTGACGAGCAGTACTTC.

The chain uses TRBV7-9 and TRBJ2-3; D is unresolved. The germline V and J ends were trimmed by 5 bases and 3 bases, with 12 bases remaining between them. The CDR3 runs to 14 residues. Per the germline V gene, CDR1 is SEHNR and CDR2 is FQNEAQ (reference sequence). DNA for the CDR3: TGTGCCAGCAGCCCCCCATCCCCGACAGATACGCAGTATTTT. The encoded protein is CASSPPSPTDTQYF.

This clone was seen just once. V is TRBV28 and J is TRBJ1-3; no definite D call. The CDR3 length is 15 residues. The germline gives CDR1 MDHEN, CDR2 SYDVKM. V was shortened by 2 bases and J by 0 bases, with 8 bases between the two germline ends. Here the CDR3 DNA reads TGTGCCAGCAGTTTAAACAGCGACTCTGGAAACACCATATATTTT. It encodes CASSLNSDSGNTIYF.

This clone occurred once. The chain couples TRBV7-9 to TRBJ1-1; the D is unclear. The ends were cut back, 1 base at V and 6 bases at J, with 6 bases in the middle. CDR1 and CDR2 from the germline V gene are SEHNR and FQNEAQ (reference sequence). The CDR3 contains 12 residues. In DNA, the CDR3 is TGTGCCAGCAGCTTAGGTGGACCTGAAGCTTTCTTT. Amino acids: CASSLGGPEAFF.

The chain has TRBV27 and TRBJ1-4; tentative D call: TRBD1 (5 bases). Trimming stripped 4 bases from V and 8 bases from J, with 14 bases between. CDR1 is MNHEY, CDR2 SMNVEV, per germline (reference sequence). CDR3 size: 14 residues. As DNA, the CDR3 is TGTGCCAGCAGTTCCTTAGGGGTGGAGGAAAAACTGTTTTTT. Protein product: CASSSLGVEEKLFF.

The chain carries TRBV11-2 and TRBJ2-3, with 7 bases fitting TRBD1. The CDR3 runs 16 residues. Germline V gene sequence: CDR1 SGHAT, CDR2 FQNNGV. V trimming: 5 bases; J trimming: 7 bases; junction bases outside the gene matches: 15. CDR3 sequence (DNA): TGTGCCAGCAGCCCGCCGCCTTTTTGGGACAGCTATACGCAGTATTTT. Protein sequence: CASSPPPFWDSYTQYF. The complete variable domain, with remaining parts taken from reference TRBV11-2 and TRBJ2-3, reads EAGVAQSPRYKIIEKRQSVAFWCNPISGHATLYWYQQILGQGPKLLIQFQNNGVVDDSQLPKDRFSAERLKGVDSTLKIQPAKLEDSAVYLCASSPPPFWDSYTQYFGPGTRLTVL.

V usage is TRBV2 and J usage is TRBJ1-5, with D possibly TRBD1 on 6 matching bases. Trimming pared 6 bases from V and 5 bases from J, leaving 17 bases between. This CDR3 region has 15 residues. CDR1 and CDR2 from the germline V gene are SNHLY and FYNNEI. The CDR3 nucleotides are TGTGCCAGCAGGGGAACAGGGATTACGGATCAGCCCCAGCATTTT. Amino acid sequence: CASRGTGITDQPQHF.

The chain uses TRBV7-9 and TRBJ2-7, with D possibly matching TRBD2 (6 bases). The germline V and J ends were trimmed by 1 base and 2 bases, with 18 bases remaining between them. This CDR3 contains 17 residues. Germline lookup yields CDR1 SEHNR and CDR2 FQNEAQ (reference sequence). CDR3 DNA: TGTGCCAGCAGCTTAGTGTGGCGGGACGGGGCCACCTACGAGCAGTACTTC. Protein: CASSLVWRDGATYEQYF.

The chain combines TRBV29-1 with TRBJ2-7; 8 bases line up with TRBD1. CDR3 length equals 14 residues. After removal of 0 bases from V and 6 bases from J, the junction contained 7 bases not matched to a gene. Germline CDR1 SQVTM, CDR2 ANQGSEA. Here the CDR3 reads CSVEDSRGLSEQYF. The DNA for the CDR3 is TGCAGCGTTGAAGATAGCAGGGGGCTGAGCGAGCAGTACTTC.